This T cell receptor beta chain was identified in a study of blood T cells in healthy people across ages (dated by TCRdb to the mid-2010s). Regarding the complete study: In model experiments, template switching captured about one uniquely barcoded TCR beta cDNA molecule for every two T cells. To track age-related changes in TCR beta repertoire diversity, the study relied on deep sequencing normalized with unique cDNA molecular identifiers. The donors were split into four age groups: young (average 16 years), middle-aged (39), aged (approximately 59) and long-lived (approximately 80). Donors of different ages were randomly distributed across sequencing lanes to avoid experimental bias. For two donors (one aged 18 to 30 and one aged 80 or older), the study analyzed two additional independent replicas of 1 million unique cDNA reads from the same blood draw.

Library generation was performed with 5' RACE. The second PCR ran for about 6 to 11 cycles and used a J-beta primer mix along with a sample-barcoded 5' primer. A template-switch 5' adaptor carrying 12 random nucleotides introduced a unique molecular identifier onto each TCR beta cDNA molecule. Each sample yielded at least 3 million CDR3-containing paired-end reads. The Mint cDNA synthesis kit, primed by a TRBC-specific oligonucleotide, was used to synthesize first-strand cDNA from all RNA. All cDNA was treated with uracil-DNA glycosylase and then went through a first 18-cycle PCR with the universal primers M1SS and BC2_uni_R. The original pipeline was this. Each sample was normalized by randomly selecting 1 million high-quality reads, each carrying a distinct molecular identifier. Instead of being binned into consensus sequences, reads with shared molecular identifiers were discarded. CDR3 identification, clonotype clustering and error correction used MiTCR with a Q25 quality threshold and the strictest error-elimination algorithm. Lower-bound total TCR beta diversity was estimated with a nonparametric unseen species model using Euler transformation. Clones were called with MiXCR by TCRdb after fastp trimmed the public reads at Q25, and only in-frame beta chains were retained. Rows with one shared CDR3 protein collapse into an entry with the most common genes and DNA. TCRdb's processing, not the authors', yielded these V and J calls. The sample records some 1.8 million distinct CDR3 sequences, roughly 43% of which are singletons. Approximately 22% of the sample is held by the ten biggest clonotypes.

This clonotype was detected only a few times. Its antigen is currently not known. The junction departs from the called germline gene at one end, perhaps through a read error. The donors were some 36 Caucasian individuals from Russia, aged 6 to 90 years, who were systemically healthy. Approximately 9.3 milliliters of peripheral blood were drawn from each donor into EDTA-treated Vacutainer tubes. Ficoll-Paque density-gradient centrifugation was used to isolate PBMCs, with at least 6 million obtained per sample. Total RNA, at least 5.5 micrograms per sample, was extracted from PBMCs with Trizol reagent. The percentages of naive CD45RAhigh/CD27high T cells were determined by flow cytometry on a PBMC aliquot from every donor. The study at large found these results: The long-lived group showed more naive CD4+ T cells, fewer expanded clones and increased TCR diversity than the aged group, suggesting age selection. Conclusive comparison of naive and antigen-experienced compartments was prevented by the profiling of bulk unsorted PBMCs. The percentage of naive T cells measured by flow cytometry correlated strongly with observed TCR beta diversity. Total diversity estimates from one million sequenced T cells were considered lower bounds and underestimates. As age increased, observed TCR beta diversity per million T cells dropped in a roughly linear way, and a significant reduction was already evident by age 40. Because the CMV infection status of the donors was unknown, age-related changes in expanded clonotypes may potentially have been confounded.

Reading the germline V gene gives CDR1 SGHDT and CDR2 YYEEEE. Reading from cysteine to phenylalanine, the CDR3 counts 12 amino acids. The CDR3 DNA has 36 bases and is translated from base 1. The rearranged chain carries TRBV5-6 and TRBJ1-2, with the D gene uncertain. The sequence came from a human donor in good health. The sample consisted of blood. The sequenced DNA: TGTGCCAGCAGCTTGGAACGCTATGGCTGCACCTTC. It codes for CASSLERYGCTF.